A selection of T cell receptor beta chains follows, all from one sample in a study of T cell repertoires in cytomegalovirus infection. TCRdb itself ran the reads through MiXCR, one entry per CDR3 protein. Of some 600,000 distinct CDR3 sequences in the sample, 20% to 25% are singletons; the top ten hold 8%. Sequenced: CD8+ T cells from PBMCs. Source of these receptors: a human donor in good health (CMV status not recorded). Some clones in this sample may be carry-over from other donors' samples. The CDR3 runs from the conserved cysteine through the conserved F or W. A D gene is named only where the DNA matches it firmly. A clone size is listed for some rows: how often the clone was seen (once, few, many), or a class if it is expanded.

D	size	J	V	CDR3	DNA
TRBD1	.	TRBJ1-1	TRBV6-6	CANSYSQGMRAEAFF	TGTGCCAACAGTTACTCACAGGGGATGAGAGCTGAAGCTTTCTTT
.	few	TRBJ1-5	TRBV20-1	CSARSPVRVGNQPQHF	TGCAGTGCTAGATCACCGGTTAGGGTTGGCAATCAGCCCCAGCATTTT
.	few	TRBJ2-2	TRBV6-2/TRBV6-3	CASQPTALTGELFF	TGTGCCAGTCAGCCGACAGCTCTCACCGGGGAGCTGTTTTTT
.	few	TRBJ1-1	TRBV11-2	CASSFRQALNTEAFF	TGTGCCAGCAGCTTTCGACAGGCCTTGAACACTGAAGCTTTCTTT
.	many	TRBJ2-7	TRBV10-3	CAISAPEGGYEQYF	TGTGCCATCAGTGCCCCAGAAGGGGGGTACGAGCAGTACTTC
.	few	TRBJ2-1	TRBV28	CASSLIDYNEQFF	TGTGCCAGCAGTTTGATAGATTACAATGAGCAGTTCTTC
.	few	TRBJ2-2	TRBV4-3	CASSPGEENTGELFF	TGCGCCAGCAGCCCAGGAGAGGAAAACACCGGGGAGCTGTTTTTT
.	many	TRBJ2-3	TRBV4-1	CASSQAISSSTDTQYF	TGCGCCAGCAGCCAGGCTATTTCATCTAGCACAGATACGCAGTATTTT
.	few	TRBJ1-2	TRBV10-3	CAIGEDTRDGYTF	TGTGCCATCGGGGAGGACACCAGGGATGGCTACACCTTC
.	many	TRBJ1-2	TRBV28	CASSLPEIKGYTF	TGTGCCAGCAGTTTACCCGAAATTAAGGGCTACACCTTC
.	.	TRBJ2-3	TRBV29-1	CSVEERADTEYF	TGCAGCGTTGAAGAAAGGGCAGATACGGAGTATTTT
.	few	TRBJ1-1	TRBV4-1	CASSQETPSWTEAFF	TGCGCCAGCAGCCAAGAGACCCCCTCGTGGACTGAAGCTTTCTTT
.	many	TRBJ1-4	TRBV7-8	CASSFAATNEKLFF	TGTGCCAGCAGCTTTGCCGCAACTAATGAAAAACTGTTTTTT
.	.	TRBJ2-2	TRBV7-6	CASSPRTTGELFF	TGTGCCAGCAGCCCCAGGACCACCGGGGAGCTGTTTTTT
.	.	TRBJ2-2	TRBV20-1	CSARDGLAVTGELFF	TGCAGTGCTAGAGATGGGCTAGCAGTCACCGGGGAGCTGTTTTTT
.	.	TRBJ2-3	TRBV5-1	CASSVAGLPDTQYF	TGCGCCAGCAGCGTTGCGGGGTTGCCAGATACGCAGTATTTT
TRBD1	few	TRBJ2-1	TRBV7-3	CASSLTPGQFDEQFF	TGTGCCAGCAGCTTAACGCCGGGACAGTTTGATGAGCAGTTCTTC
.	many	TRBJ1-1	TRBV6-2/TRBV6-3	CASSFIIEPGPEKIRTEAFF	TGTGCCAGCAGTTTCATCATCGAACCGGGCCCCGAGAAGATTCGCACTGAAGCTTTCTTT
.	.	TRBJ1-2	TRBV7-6	CASSLGWGANDYTF	TGTGCCAGCAGCTTAGGTTGGGGGGCGAATGACTACACCTTC
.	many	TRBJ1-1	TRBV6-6	CASSPGRGTEAFF	TGTGCCAGCAGCCCGGGACGAGGGACTGAAGCTTTCTTT
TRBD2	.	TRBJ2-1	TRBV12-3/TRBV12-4	CASSPSGETGNEQFF	TGTGCCAGCAGTCCTAGCGGGGAGACAGGCAATGAGCAGTTCTTC
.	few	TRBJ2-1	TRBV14	CASSHVSLWNEQFF	TGTGCCAGCAGCCATGTTAGCCTCTGGAATGAGCAGTTCTTC
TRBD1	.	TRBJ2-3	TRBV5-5	CASSITGDSTDTQYF	TGTGCCAGCAGCATCACAGGGGATAGCACAGATACGCAGTATTTT
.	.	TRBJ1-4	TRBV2	CASSEVGLPNEKLFF	TGTGCCAGCAGTGAAGTGGGGCTGCCTAATGAAAAACTGTTTTTT
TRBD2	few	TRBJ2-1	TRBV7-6	CASSLKSPYSGDNEQFF	TGTGCCAGCAGCTTAAAGTCCCCGTACAGCGGGGACAATGAGCAGTTCTTC
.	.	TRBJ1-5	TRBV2	CASSDVGGSNQPQHF	TGTGCCAGCAGTGACGTCGGAGGGAGCAATCAGCCCCAGCATTTT
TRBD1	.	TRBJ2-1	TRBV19	CASSTGTGGSFNEQFF	TGTGCCAGTAGTACGGGGACAGGGGGTTCCTTCAATGAGCAGTTCTTC
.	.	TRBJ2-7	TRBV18	CASSPGPGRNSYEQYF	TGTGCCAGCTCACCAGGCCCCGGTCGTAATTCCTACGAGCAGTACTTC
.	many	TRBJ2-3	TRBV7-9	CASSLDWSGATDTQYF	TGTGCCAGCAGCCTTGATTGGAGTGGGGCCACAGATACGCAGTATTTT
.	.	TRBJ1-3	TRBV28	CASSLEVSGNTIYF	TGTGCCAGCAGCCTAGAAGTCTCTGGAAACACCATATATTTT
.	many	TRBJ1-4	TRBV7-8	CASSLGLALGPATGKLFF	TGTGCCAGCAGCTTAGGCCTGGCTTTAGGGCCTGCCACCGGAAAACTGTTTTTT
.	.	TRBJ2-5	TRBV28	CASSLQGWVNQETQYF	TGTGCCAGCAGCCTCCAAGGTTGGGTAAACCAAGAGACCCAGTACTTC
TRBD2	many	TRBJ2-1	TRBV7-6	CASSLGAGGSLNEQFF	TGTGCCAGCAGCTTAGGGGCGGGGGGCTCCCTCAATGAGCAGTTCTTC
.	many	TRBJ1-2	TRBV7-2	CASSLDKTGRNYGYTF	TGTGCCAGCAGCTTAGATAAGACCGGACGTAACTATGGCTACACCTTC
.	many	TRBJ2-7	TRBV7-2	CASSLLDTTYEQYF	TGTGCCAGCAGCTTACTGGACACCACCTACGAGCAGTACTTC
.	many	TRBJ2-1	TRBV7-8	CASSLRGGIYNEQFF	TGTGCCAGCAGCTTAAGGGGGGGAATATACAATGAGCAGTTCTTC
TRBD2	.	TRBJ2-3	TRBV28	CASILGSGGGPNTDTQYF	TGTGCCAGCATTTTAGGAAGCGGGGGGGGACCTAACACAGATACGCAGTATTTT
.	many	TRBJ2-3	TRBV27	CASSFGITSTDTQYF	TGTGCCAGCAGTTTTGGCATTACTAGCACAGATACGCAGTATTTT
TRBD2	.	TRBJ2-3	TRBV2	CASSEEGGLAAGGDTQYF	TGTGCCAGCAGTGAAGAGGGGGGACTAGCCGCTGGTGGGGATACGCAGTATTTT
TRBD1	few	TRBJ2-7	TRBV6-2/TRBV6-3	CASSYSLDRDYEQYF	TGTGCCAGCAGTTACTCACTGGACAGGGATTACGAGCAGTACTTC
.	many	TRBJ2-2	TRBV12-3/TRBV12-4	CASSPEAGRVRITGELFF	TGTGCCAGCAGCCCCGAGGCTGGCAGGGTTCGTATCACCGGGGAGCTGTTTTTT
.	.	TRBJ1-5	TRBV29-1	CSGQVGNQPQHF	TGCAGCGGACAGGTAGGAAATCAGCCCCAGCATTTT
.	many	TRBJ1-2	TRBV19	CASSIRPEGEYGYTF	TGTGCCAGTAGTATACGGCCCGAGGGGGAGTATGGCTACACCTTC
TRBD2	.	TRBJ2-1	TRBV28	CASRVSGGSYNEQFF	TGTGCCAGCAGAGTTAGCGGGGGGTCCTACAATGAGCAGTTCTTC
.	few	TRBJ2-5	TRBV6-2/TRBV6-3	CASSYSSDRSFQETQYF	TGTGCCAGCAGTTACTCTTCGGACAGAAGCTTCCAAGAGACCCAGTACTTC
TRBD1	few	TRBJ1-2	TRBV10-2	CASSVPTGSLYGYTF	TGCGCCAGCAGTGTACCGACAGGGTCCCTCTATGGCTACACCTTC
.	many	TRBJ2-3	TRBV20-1	CSARDQGEADTQYF	TGCAGTGCTAGAGACCAGGGGGAGGCAGATACGCAGTATTTT
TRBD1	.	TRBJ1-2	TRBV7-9	CASSLDQRTGFDGYTF	TGTGCCAGCAGCTTAGACCAACGGACAGGGTTCGATGGCTACACCTTC
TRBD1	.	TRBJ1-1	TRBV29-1	CSVDEDRVAAFF	TGCAGCGTTGATGAAGACAGGGTGGCTGCTTTCTTT
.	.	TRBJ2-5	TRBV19	CASTQTPEETQYF	TGTGCCAGTACCCAGACTCCGGAAGAGACCCAGTACTTC
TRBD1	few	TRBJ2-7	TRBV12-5	CASGLVGQGHEQYF	TGTGCTAGTGGTTTGGTCGGACAGGGCCACGAGCAGTACTTC